These 9 T cell receptor beta chains originate from one sample sequenced in a study of control samples from healthy donors and cancer patients. Sequencing used immunoSEQ multiplex PCR; TCRdb keeps in-frame clones, though not all of them. The table shows around 150,000 clones, with over 90% occurring only once. Source material: blood. Receptors originate from a woman under 40 in good health.

The genes are TRBV19 and TRBJ1-1; D ambiguous. V was shortened by 3 bases and J by 2 bases, with 22 bases between the two germline ends. The CDR3 has 18 residues. Germline assignment: CDR1 LNHDA and CDR2 SQIVND (reference sequence). CDR3 sequence reads: CASSISEVFGPDNTEAFF. The CDR3 DNA reads TGTGCCAGTAGTATTTCGGAGGTCTTTGGGCCAGACAACACTGAAGCTTTCTTT.

Points on this clone: This specimen includes other DNA sequences encoding the same CDR3. The chain links TRBV27 to TRBJ2-1; perhaps D is TRBD1 or TRBD2 (5 bases each). Germline CDR1 is MNHEY and CDR2 is SMNVEV (reference sequence). CDR3 length equals 15 residues. V shed 3 bases and J shed 0 bases, with 9 bases lying between them. CDR3 residues: CASSLGPSSYNEQFF. CDR3 sequence (DNA): TGTGCCAGCAGTTTGGGACCGAGCTCCTACAATGAGCAGTTCTTC.

The J gene is TRBJ1-1, the V gene TRBV18; a possible D gene is TRBD1 (5 bases). CDR3 length: 13 residues. Per the germline V gene, CDR1 is KGHSH and CDR2 is LQKENI. Trimming removed 3 bases at V and 1 base at J, with 6 bases between. CDR3 in amino acids: CASSPTGNTEAFF. In DNA, the CDR3 is TGTGCCAGCTCACCCACAGGGAACACTGAAGCTTTCTTT.

This chain connects TRBV9 to TRBJ2-5; no definite D call. Germline V gene lookup returns CDR1 SGDLS and CDR2 YYNGEE. CDR3 size: 15 residues. Trimming took 0 bases from V and 5 from J, leaving 14 bases between them. The CDR3 nucleotides read TGTGCCAGCAGCGTAGCACCGGGCCTGGGGGAGACCCAGTACTTC. It is translated as CASSVAPGLGETQYF.

The chain couples TRBV27 to TRBJ1-6; D may be TRBD1 (6 bases). Trimming left V 7 bases short and J 6 bases short, with 19 bases between. The CDR3 is 16 residues long. CDR1 is MNHEY and CDR2 is SMNVEV in the germline V gene (reference sequence). CDR3: CASTRGPGTPNSPLHF. CDR3 DNA: TGTGCCAGCACCCGGGGCCCCGGGACACCTAATTCACCCCTCCACTTT.

CDR3 nucleotides: TGTGCCAGCTCACCCGACGGGGGGCGCTCGGCAACTAATGAAAAACTGTTTTTT. Residues: CASSPDGGRSATNEKLFF. V and J are TRBV18 and TRBJ1-4, with D perhaps matching TRBD1 (6 bases). The germline V and J ends were trimmed by 3 bases and 0 bases, with 17 bases remaining between them. Germline V gene lookup returns CDR1 KGHSH and CDR2 LQKENI. The CDR3 extends over 18 amino acids.

The chain carries TRBV18 and TRBJ2-7; 7 bases are shared with TRBD2. V gave up 6 bases and J gave up 6 bases; unmatched junction bases: 14. The CDR3 is made up of 15 amino acids. From germline, CDR1 is KGHSH and CDR2 LQKENI. The CDR3 protein is CASSQNGGTKREQYF. For the CDR3, the DNA is TGTGCCAGCTCCCAAAATGGAGGGACTAAACGCGAGCAGTACTTC.

J is TRBJ2-7 and V is TRBV5-4; no definite D call. V shed 0 bases and J shed 7 bases, with 20 bases lying between them. Germline CDR1 is SGHNT and CDR2 is YYREEE (reference sequence). This CDR3 region has 16 residues. CDR3 sequence (DNA): TGTGCCAGCAGCTTGGGGAATTGGCCGCCGCGTAAAGAGCAGTACTTC. This codes for CASSLGNWPPRKEQYF.

This clone was observed a single time. This rearrangement joins TRBV7-2 to TRBJ2-1, with 11 bases matching TRBD2. Trimming removed 5 bases from V and 3 bases from J; junction bases left unmatched: 6. The germline CDR1 and CDR2 sequences are SGHTA and FQGNSA. There are 16 residues in the CDR3. CDR3: CASSTTGTSGYNEQFF. The CDR3 DNA reads as TGTGCCAGCAGCACAACCGGGACTAGCGGCTACAATGAGCAGTTCTTC.